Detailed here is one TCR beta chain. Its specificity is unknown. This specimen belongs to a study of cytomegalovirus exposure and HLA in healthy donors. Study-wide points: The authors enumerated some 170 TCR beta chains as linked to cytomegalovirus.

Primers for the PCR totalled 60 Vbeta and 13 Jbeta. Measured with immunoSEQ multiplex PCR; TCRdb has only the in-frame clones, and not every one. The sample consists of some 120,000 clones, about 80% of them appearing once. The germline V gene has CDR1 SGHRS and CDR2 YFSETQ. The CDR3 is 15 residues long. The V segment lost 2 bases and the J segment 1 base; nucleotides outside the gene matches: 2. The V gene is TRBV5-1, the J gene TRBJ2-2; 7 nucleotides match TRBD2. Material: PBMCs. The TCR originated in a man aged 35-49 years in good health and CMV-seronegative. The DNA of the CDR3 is TGCGCCAGCAGCTTCGGGACTAAGAACACCGGGGAGCTGTTTTTT. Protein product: CASSFGTKNTGELFF. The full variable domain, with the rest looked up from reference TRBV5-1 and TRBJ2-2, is KAGVTQTPRYLIKTRGQQVTLSCSPISGHRSVSWYQQTPGQGLQFLFEYFSETQRNKGNFPGRFSGRQFSNSRSEMNVSTLELGDSALYLCASSFGTKNTGELFFGEGSRLTVL.